Presented here are 6 T cell receptor beta chains from one specimen sequenced in a study of CD8 T cells in ankylosing spondylitis. MiXCR, run by TCRdb on the 5' RACE reads, gives a single entry per CDR3 protein. The table shows about 240,000 distinct CDR3 sequences, with around 9.2% occurring only once. What was sequenced was blood, either unsorted or a sorted T cell fraction (not recorded which). The receptors originated from a male donor with ankylosing spondylitis or in good health (not recorded which).

This clonotype came up many times. V usage is TRBV4-3 and J usage is TRBJ2-3, with 7 bases lining up with TRBD2. Germline loops: CDR1 LGHNA, CDR2 YSLEER. Unmatched junction bases numbered 5, after V lost 0 bases and J lost 2 bases. There are 16 residues in the CDR3. The CDR3, as DNA: TGCGCCAGCAGCCAAGAGGTCGGGGGGACCACAGATACGCAGTATTTT. It specifies CASSQEVGGTTDTQYF.

This clonotype was observed a few times. V usage is TRBV12-3 or TRBV12-4 and J usage is TRBJ2-7; the D is unclear. The CDR3 contains 13 residues. Trimming left V 5 bases short and J 4 bases short, with 12 bases between. This chain's CDR3 is CASSRPAAYEQYF. The DNA of the CDR3 is TGTGCCAGCAGTCGCCCGGCGGCTTACGAGCAGTACTTC.

This clonotype occurred many times. This rearrangement joins TRBV30 to TRBJ2-1; TRBD2 matches 10 bases. CDR3 length: 13 amino acids. CDR1 and CDR2 (germline): GTSNPN, SVGIG (reference sequence). V dropped 6 bases and J dropped 9; count of bases not matched to a gene: 8. The DNA for the CDR3 is TGTGCCTGTGATAGCGGGAGGTCCACTGAGCAGTTCTTC. Residues: CACDSGRSTEQFF.

This clonotype was picked up many times. This chain joins TRBV12-3 or TRBV12-4 and TRBJ1-6; possibly TRBD1 for D (5 bases). V shed 6 bases and J shed 8 bases, with 23 bases lying between them. This CDR3 spans 17 amino acids. The CDR3 DNA sequence: TGTGCCAGCAGGAAGGGTGGGTGGGGCCTTTCATATTCACCCCTCCACTTT. It codes for CASRKGGWGLSYSPLHF.

This clonotype was counted many times. V gene TRBV4-1 combines with J gene TRBJ2-7; the match to TRBD2 covers 10 bases. The germline gives CDR1 MGHRA, CDR2 YSYEKL. The CDR3 runs to 15 residues. V gave up 4 bases and J gave up 4 bases; unmatched junction bases: 7. In DNA form, the CDR3 reads TGCGCCAGCAGCCTCGAAAGCGGGGGGGCTTACGAGCAGTACTTC. As protein: CASSLESGGAYEQYF.

The chain has TRBV29-1 and TRBJ2-2; D is unclear. V was shortened by 4 bases and J by 1 base, with 4 bases between the two germline ends. In germline, CDR1 is SQVTM, CDR2 ANQGSEA. This CDR3 has 12 residues. The CDR3, as DNA: TGCAGCGTTGGGGTGAACACCGGGGAGCTGTTTTTT. Protein: CSVGVNTGELFF.